These 21 T cell receptor beta chains share one sample of origin, sequenced in a study of early stage breast cancer tumors. The data were produced by immunoSEQ multiplex PCR, yet TCRdb's version contains in-frame clones alone and is incomplete. The table records tens of thousands of clones, roughly 80% of them present only once. Sequenced sample: blood. The receptors were sampled from a person aged 25 to 39 with breast cancer.

The chain carries TRBV30 and TRBJ1-2, with TRBD1 as a possible D gene (6 bases). Per germline, CDR1 GTSNPN and CDR2 SVGIG (reference sequence). The CDR3 extends over 17 amino acids. Trimming removed 0 bases at V and 8 bases at J, with 25 bases between. CDR3 DNA: TGTGCCTGGAGTGTACATAGAGGGGGGCGGTTAATCAGGGGCTACACCTTC. As protein: CAWSVHRGGRLIRGYTF.

The CDR3 protein is CASSPDRGSPGNTIYF. In DNA, the CDR3 is TGTGCCAGTAGCCCGGACAGGGGCTCGCCTGGAAACACCATATATTTT. The chain links TRBV19 to TRBJ1-3; 9 bases fit TRBD1. CDR3 length: 16 amino acids. V lost 6 bases to trimming and J lost 2 bases; unmatched junction nucleotides: 8. Germline CDR1 LNHDA, CDR2 SQIVND (reference sequence).

This clone has only a few counts. The chain combines TRBV5-1 with TRBJ1-5; D is uncertain. V was trimmed by 4 bases and J by 4 bases, leaving 9 bases between them. The germline gives CDR1 SGHRS, CDR2 YFSETQ. This CDR3 comprises 13 residues. The CDR3 sequence is CASSRRGNQPQHF. Here the CDR3 DNA reads TGCGCCAGCAGCAGGCGGGGAAATCAGCCCCAGCATTTT. Looking up the rest from reference TRBV5-1 and TRBJ1-5 gives the full variable domain: KAGVTQTPRYLIKTRGQQVTLSCSPISGHRSVSWYQQTPGQGLQFLFEYFSETQRNKGNFPGRFSGRQFSNSRSEMNVSTLELGDSALYLCASSRRGNQPQHFGDGTRLSIL.

The chain combines TRBV29-1 with TRBJ2-3; the D gene is possibly TRBD2 (5 bases). CDR1 SQVTM and CDR2 ANQGSEA come from the germline V gene. V shed 0 bases and J shed 4 bases, with 8 bases lying between them. This CDR3 has 13 amino acids. The CDR3 sequence: CSVEDVEADTQYF. CDR3 sequence (DNA): TGCAGCGTTGAAGACGTGGAGGCAGATACGCAGTATTTT.

V and J are TRBV18 and TRBJ1-1, with D possibly matching TRBD1 (5 bases). Looked up from germline, CDR1 is KGHSH and CDR2 is LQKENI. V lost 3 bases to trimming and J lost 7 bases, with 6 bases between them. The CDR3 spans 11 residues. In nucleotides, the CDR3 is TGTGCCAGCTCACCGGGGGTTGAAGCTTTCTTT. This sequence encodes CASSPGVEAFF.

The chain employs TRBV7-3 and TRBJ1-5, with a weak D call TRBD1 (5 bases). V dropped 5 bases and J dropped 5 bases, with 16 bases sitting between them. The CDR3 is 15 residues long. Germline V CDR1 and CDR2: SGHTA, FQGTGA. The CDR3 DNA reads as TGTGCCAGCAGCCCAGGGACGGGGGGGGATCAGCCCCAGCATTTT. Amino acid sequence: CASSPGTGGDQPQHF.

This chain links TRBV9 with TRBJ2-3; D may match TRBD1 or TRBD2 (5 bases each). V shed 3 bases and J shed 2 bases, with 16 bases lying between them. The CDR3 is made up of 16 amino acids. Germline V CDR1 and CDR2: SGDLS, YYNGEE. In DNA form, the CDR3 reads TGTGCCAGCAGCGGTCCCCGGGGCGCGGACACAGATACGCAGTATTTT. Amino acids: CASSGPRGADTDTQYF.

This chain joins TRBV15 and TRBJ1-2, with 7 bases aligning to TRBD1. Trimming took 6 bases from V and 3 from J; bases not matched to a gene: 10. This CDR3 is built from 15 residues. The germline gives CDR1 LNHNV, CDR2 YYDKDF (reference sequence). This CDR3 reads CATSNPAGTDYGYTF. Written as DNA, the CDR3 is TGTGCCACCAGTAACCCAGCCGGGACAGACTATGGCTACACCTTC. Drawing the rest from reference TRBV15 and TRBJ1-2, the complete variable domain is DAMVIQNPRYQVTQFGKPVTLSCSQTLNHNVMYWYQQKSSQAPKLLFHYYDKDFNNEADTPDNFQSRRPNTSFCFLDIRSPGLGDTAMYLCATSNPAGTDYGYTFGSGTRLTVV.

The CDR3 sequence: CASSQDPWTSGRQYF. The CDR3 nucleotides read TGTGCCAGCAGCCAAGATCCCTGGACTAGCGGGAGGCAGTACTTC. The chain uses TRBV4-2 and TRBJ2-7; 13 positions match TRBD2. CDR3 length: 15 residues. Germline V gene lookup returns CDR1 LGHNA and CDR2 YNFKEQ. With 0 bases clipped from V and 9 bases from J, the junction kept 5 bases outside the gene matches.

Concerning this clone itself: The identical CDR3 is also encoded by other nucleotide sequences in the sample. The V gene is TRBV11-2, the J gene TRBJ1-2; D call uncertain. V lost 5 bases and J lost 3, with 4 bases in between. CDR1 SGHAT and CDR2 FQNNGV come from the germline V gene. The CDR3 contains 11 residues. CDR3 DNA sequence: TGTGCCAGCAGCCTTTACTATGGCTACACCTTC. Encoded protein: CASSLYYGYTF. Drawing the rest from reference TRBV11-2 and TRBJ1-2, the complete variable domain is EAGVAQSPRYKIIEKRQSVAFWCNPISGHATLYWYQQILGQGPKLLIQFQNNGVVDDSQLPKDRFSAERLKGVDSTLKIQPAKLEDSAVYLCASSLYYGYTFGSGTRLTVV.

V and J are TRBV2 and TRBJ1-1, with D tentatively TRBD1 (6 bases). V was trimmed by 9 bases and J by 0 bases, leaving 20 bases between them. Germline CDR1 reads SNHLY; CDR2 reads FYNNEI. This CDR3 comprises 16 residues. The CDR3, as DNA: TGTGCCAGTTATGGGGGCCGGACATACTTGAACACTGAAGCTTTCTTT. Protein: CASYGGRTYLNTEAFF.

This chain uses TRBV4-2 with TRBJ2-1; possibly TRBD1 for D (5 bases). Per the germline V gene, CDR1 is LGHNA and CDR2 is YNFKEQ. Trimming removed 0 bases at V and 10 bases at J, with 10 bases between. This CDR3 has 13 residues. The CDR3 DNA follows: TGTGCCAGCAGCCAAGAGGGTCAGGGAGAGCAGTTCTTC. It translates to CASSQEGQGEQFF.

The rearrangement joins TRBV27 to TRBJ2-7; D not certain. Germline V gene sequence: CDR1 MNHEY, CDR2 SMNVEV (reference sequence). This CDR3 contains 16 residues. Trimming pared 3 bases from V and 2 bases from J, leaving 17 bases between. The CDR3 is CASSFTFRSLPYEQYF. DNA for the CDR3: TGTGCCAGCAGTTTTACCTTCAGGTCCCTTCCCTACGAGCAGTACTTC.

The V gene is TRBV11-2, the J gene TRBJ2-3; D unclear. This CDR3 comprises 12 residues. CDR1 and CDR2 (germline): SGHAT, FQNNGV. V was pared by 2 bases and J by 7 bases, with 7 bases between. CDR3 sequence reads: CASSLRAYTQYF. CDR3 coding DNA: TGTGCCAGCAGCTTAAGGGCTTATACGCAGTATTTT.

This rearrangement joins TRBV7-2 to TRBJ2-3, with 8 bases that match TRBD1. V lost 4 bases, J lost 2 bases, and 5 bases stayed unmatched. Germline CDR1 SGHTA, CDR2 FQGNSA. CDR3 length: 15 residues. The CDR3 sequence is CASSSRQGITDTQYF. The DNA of the CDR3 is TGTGCCAGCAGCTCTAGACAGGGGATCACAGATACGCAGTATTTT.

The chain uses TRBV29-1 and TRBJ1-6, with D perhaps matching TRBD1 (5 bases). The CDR3 has 12 amino acids. Trimming shortened V by 5 bases and J by 7 bases, and 9 bases separated the two germline ends. CDR1 is SQVTM, CDR2 ANQGSEA, per germline. The CDR3 nucleotides are TGCAGCGTTCAGGGAGAGAATTCACCCCTCCACTTT. Translating gives CSVQGENSPLHF.

The gene calls are TRBV29-1 and TRBJ2-7; TRBD2 is a possible D gene (6 bases). V was clipped by 6 bases and J by 7 bases, with 19 bases between them. This CDR3 has 13 residues. Germline lookup yields CDR1 SQVTM and CDR2 ANQGSEA. The CDR3 spells CSVRRDDELEQYF. The CDR3 region has the DNA TGCAGCGTGAGGAGGGACGACGAGCTAGAGCAGTACTTC.

This chain uses TRBV29-1 with TRBJ1-3; TRBD1 might be the D (5 bases). V was shortened by 5 bases and J by 0 bases, with 11 bases between the two germline ends. The CDR3 contains 14 residues. Germline CDR1 reads SQVTM; CDR2 reads ANQGSEA. CDR3 coding DNA: TGCAGCGTTCCGGGACCCCCCTCTGGAAACACCATATATTTT. This codes for CSVPGPPSGNTIYF.

The chain couples TRBV20-1 to TRBJ1-1; D unclear. The germline CDR1 and CDR2 sequences are DFQATT and SNEGSKA (reference sequence). V shed 0 bases and J shed 8 bases, with 7 bases lying between them. The CDR3 is made up of 11 amino acids. This chain's CDR3 is CSARDLGEAFF. DNA of the CDR3: TGCAGTGCTAGAGATCTGGGCGAAGCTTTCTTT.

The chain employs TRBV6-1 and TRBJ2-7; weak D call: TRBD1 (6 bases). The CDR3 is 15 residues long. The germline V gene encodes CDR1 MNHNS and CDR2 SASEGT. V lost 1 base and J 3 bases, leaving 13 bases between the germline ends. CDR3 in DNA: TGTGCCAGCAGTGAAGGGACAGCGGACCACTACGAGCAGTACTTC. This codes for CASSEGTADHYEQYF.

The V call is TRBV15, the J call TRBJ2-3, with 7 bases that match TRBD1. Germline V gene data show CDR1 as LNHNV and CDR2 as YYDKDF (reference sequence). The CDR3 has 14 amino acids. The junction had 8 bases not matched to a gene; V was cut back by 5 bases and J by 6 bases. In DNA, the CDR3 is TGTGCCACCAGCTGGGGACAGTTCCGTGATACGCAGTATTTT. It is translated as CATSWGQFRDTQYF.